This T cell receptor (beta chain) emerged from a study of blood T cell repertoires in COVID-19. This CDR3 has 16 residues. V lost 3 bases and J 0 bases, leaving 12 bases between the germline ends. Germline assignment: CDR1 SGHVS and CDR2 FNYEAQ. TCRdb keeps only in-frame clones here, not all; method: immunoSEQ multiplex PCR. The table has more than 150,000 clones, roughly 94% seen once; the top ten hold 0.6% to 0.9%. The sequenced sample consisted of peripheral blood. This sequence originates from a man aged 25 to 40 with COVID-19, enrolled during active disease. The chain has TRBV7-6 and TRBJ1-3, with D possibly being TRBD1 (5 bases). CDR3 amino acids: CASSFTDSNSGNTIYF. DNA of the CDR3: TGTGCCAGCAGCTTTACCGACAGCAACTCTGGAAACACCATATATTTT.